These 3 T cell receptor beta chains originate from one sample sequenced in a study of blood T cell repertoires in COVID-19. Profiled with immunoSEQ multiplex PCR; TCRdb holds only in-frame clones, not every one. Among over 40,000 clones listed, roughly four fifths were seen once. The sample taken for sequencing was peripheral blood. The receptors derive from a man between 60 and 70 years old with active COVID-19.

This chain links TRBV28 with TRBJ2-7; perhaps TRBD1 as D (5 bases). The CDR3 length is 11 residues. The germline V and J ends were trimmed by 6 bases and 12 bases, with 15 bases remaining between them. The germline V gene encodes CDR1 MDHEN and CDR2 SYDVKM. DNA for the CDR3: TGTGCCAGCAGCACCCGACAGATTTCGTACTTC. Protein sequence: CASSTRQISYF.

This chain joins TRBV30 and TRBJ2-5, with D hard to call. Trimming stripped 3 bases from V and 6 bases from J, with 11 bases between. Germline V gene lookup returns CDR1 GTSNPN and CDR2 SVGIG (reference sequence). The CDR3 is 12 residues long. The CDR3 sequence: CAWSPLSKTQYF. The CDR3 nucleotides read TGTGCCTGGAGCCCACTTAGCAAGACCCAGTACTTC.

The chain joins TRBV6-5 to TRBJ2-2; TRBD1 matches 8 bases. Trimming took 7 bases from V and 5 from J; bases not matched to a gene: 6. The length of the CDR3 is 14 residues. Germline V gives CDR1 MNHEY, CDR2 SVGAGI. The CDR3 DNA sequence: TGTGCCAGCAATTCAGGGGGCTTGACCGGGGAGCTGTTTTTT. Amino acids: CASNSGGLTGELFF.